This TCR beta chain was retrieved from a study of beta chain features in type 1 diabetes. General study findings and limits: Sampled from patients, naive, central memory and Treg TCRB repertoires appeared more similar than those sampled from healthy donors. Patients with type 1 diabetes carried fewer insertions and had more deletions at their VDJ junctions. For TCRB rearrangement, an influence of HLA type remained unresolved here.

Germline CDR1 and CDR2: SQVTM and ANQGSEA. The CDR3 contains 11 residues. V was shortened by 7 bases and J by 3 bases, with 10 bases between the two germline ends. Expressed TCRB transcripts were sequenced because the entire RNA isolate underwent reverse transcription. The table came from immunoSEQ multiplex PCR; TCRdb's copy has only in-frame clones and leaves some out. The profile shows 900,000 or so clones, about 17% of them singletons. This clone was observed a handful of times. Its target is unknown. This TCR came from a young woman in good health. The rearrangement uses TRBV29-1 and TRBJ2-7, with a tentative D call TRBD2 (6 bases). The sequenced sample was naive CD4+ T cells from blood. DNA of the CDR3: TGCAGCGGCGGGGAGGACTACGAGCAGTACTTC. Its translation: CSGGEDYEQYF.